These 30 T cell receptor beta chains originate from one sample sequenced in a study of blood T cell repertoires in COVID-19. Profiling relied on immunoSEQ multiplex PCR, and the TCRdb table lists in-frame clones only, not all of them. In the table there are more than 200,000 clones, around 85% of which are singletons. The sequenced sample was peripheral blood. The receptors stem from a woman in her forties or fifties with acute or convalescent COVID-19.

The CDR3 here is CASSYWENLQPQHF. CDR3 bases: TGTGCCAGCAGTTACTGGGAGAACCTTCAGCCCCAGCATTTT. V is TRBV6-6 and J is TRBJ1-5; D uncertain. V lost 1 base, J lost 6 bases, and 10 bases lay in between. Germline CDR1 MNHNY, CDR2 SVGAGI (reference sequence). The CDR3 runs to 14 residues.

The J gene is TRBJ2-6, the V gene TRBV16; the D is unclear. Germline V gives CDR1 KGHSY, CDR2 FQNENV. The CDR3 length is 13 residues. V gave up 5 bases and J gave up 4 bases, with 6 bases separating them. CDR3 DNA sequence: TGTGCCAGCAGCTCCCTGGGGGCCAACGTCCTGACTTTC. Its protein product is CASSSLGANVLTF.

The J gene is TRBJ1-1, the V gene TRBV19, with 7 bases identical to TRBD1. The V segment lost 5 bases and the J segment 3 bases; nucleotides outside the gene matches: 9. The CDR3 has 15 residues. Germline assignment: CDR1 LNHDA and CDR2 SQIVND (reference sequence). The CDR3 DNA sequence: TGTGCCAGTAGTGACAGGGCACGGGCTGACACTGAAGCTTTCTTT. Residues: CASSDRARADTEAFF.

V gene TRBV6-5 combines with J gene TRBJ2-1; 8 bases are shared with TRBD2. CDR3 length: 15 amino acids. After removal of 4 bases from V and 5 bases from J, the junction contained 7 bases not matched to a gene. Germline V gene lookup returns CDR1 MNHEY and CDR2 SVGAGI. The CDR3 spells CASSSGLAAHNEQFF. In DNA, the CDR3 is TGTGCCAGCAGTTCCGGACTAGCAGCCCACAATGAGCAGTTCTTC.

CDR3 sequence reads: CASSPVGGSYNEQFF. The CDR3 nucleotides read TGTGCCAGCAGCCCGGTCGGGGGCTCCTACAATGAGCAGTTCTTC. The V and J genes are TRBV4-2 and TRBJ2-1, with D possibly matching TRBD2 (6 bases). V was trimmed by 4 bases and J by 0 bases, leaving 10 bases between them. The CDR3 runs to 15 residues. From germline, CDR1 is LGHNA and CDR2 YNFKEQ.

This chain joins TRBV6-2 or TRBV6-3 and TRBJ2-5; possibly TRBD2 for D (6 bases). The CDR3 extends over 15 amino acids. V was clipped by 6 bases and J by 5 bases, with 19 bases between them. Germline assignment: CDR1 MNHEY and CDR2 SVGEGT. CDR3: CASSPLVTGEETQYF. The CDR3, as DNA: TGTGCCAGCAGCCCCCTGGTAACGGGAGAGGAGACCCAGTACTTC.

This chain joins TRBV11-3 and TRBJ2-1; 8 bases map to TRBD2. The V and J ends lost 1 base and 0 bases, in that order; junction bases with no gene match: 8. The CDR3 has 18 amino acids. CDR1 SGHNT and CDR2 YENEEA come from the germline V gene. As DNA, the CDR3 is TGTGCCAGCAGCTTAGGGGCTAGCGGGTTAGGCTCCTACAATGAGCAGTTCTTC. Translation: CASSLGASGLGSYNEQFF.

V and J are TRBV19 and TRBJ1-5; maybe TRBD1 (5 bases). From germline, CDR1 is LNHDA and CDR2 SQIVND (reference sequence). This CDR3 spans 13 amino acids. With 5 bases removed from V and 4 bases from J, the gap between germline ends came to 9 bases. Here the CDR3 reads CASSVGPNQPQHF. The CDR3 coding sequence is TGTGCCAGTAGTGTGGGGCCGAATCAGCCCCAGCATTTT.

The CDR3 here is CSVEDLIAGGHGTDTQYF. The CDR3, as DNA: TGCAGCGTTGAAGACCTGATAGCGGGGGGCCACGGGACAGATACGCAGTATTTT. The chain employs TRBV29-1 and TRBJ2-3, with TRBD2 identical over 10 bases. This CDR3 is built from 18 residues. The J segment lost 3 bases and the V segment lost 0 bases, leaving 12 bases of the junction unmatched. Germline CDR1 and CDR2: SQVTM and ANQGSEA.

The chain links TRBV2 to TRBJ1-6, with D possibly TRBD1 on 5 matching bases. The CDR3 covers 16 residues. Trimming removed 2 bases from V and 10 bases from J, with 18 bases in between. CDR1 SNHLY and CDR2 FYNNEI come from the germline V gene. The CDR3, as DNA: TGTGCCAGCAGTGAACCTCAGAGGGGACTCCAGTCACCCCTCCACTTT. Translated: CASSEPQRGLQSPLHF.

The chain combines TRBV12-5 with TRBJ1-1, with unresolved D. The CDR3 runs to 13 residues. From germline, CDR1 is LGHNT and CDR2 FRNRAP. Between the trimmed V and J ends, which lost 1 base and 5 bases, there was a span of 8 bases. DNA of the CDR3: TGTGCTAGTGGTTTGGACTGGGAGACTGAAGCTTTCTTT. Translating it yields CASGLDWETEAFF.

The rearrangement uses TRBV10-3 and TRBJ2-2; TRBD2 might be the D (6 bases). V lost 2 bases and J lost 4, with 11 bases in between. CDR3 length: 15 residues. Germline V gene sequence: CDR1 ENHRY, CDR2 SYGVKD. The CDR3 nucleotides are TGTGCCATCAGTGAGGGGCAGGGAGGCACCGGGGAGCTGTTTTTT. This encodes CAISEGQGGTGELFF.

The chain employs TRBV5-1 and TRBJ2-3; maybe TRBD1 (8 bases). The CDR3 extends over 16 amino acids. CDR1 and CDR2 from the germline V gene are SGHRS and YFSETQ. Trimming removed 2 bases from V and 0 bases from J, with 13 bases in between. The CDR3 region has the DNA TGCGCCAGCAGCTTACAGGGGGAGGGAAGCACAGATACGCAGTATTTT. Protein: CASSLQGEGSTDTQYF.

The chain has TRBV24-1 and TRBJ2-1; unclear D gene. The CDR3 spans 11 residues. Looked up from germline, CDR1 is KGHDR and CDR2 is SFDVKD. V was cut by 4 bases and J by 5 bases, with 2 bases left in between. The CDR3 is CATSDNNEQFF. The CDR3 DNA is TGTGCCACCAGTGACAACAATGAGCAGTTCTTC.

The gene calls are TRBV5-4 and TRBJ2-2, with TRBD2 matching over 11 bases. Germline CDR1 and CDR2: SGHNT and YYREEE (reference sequence). V trimming: 5 bases; J trimming: 3 bases; junction bases outside the gene matches: 12. The CDR3 is 18 amino acids. CDR3 protein: CASSQSVLAGVDTGELFF. In DNA form, the CDR3 reads TGTGCCAGCAGTCAAAGCGTACTAGCGGGAGTTGACACCGGGGAGCTGTTTTTT. The whole variable domain, remainder taken from reference TRBV5-4 and TRBJ2-2, is ETGVTQSPTHLIKTRGQQVTLRCSSQSGHNTVSWYQQALGQGPQFIFQYYREEENGRGNFPPRFSGLQFPNYSSELNVNALELDDSALYLCASSQSVLAGVDTGELFFGEGSRLTVL.

The V and J genes are TRBV27 and TRBJ2-3, with unresolved D. The CDR3 loop spans 13 amino acids. Germline V CDR1 and CDR2: MNHEY, SMNVEV (reference sequence). V shed 4 bases and J shed 4 bases, with 9 bases lying between them. The CDR3 DNA follows: TGTGCCAGCAGTTCTGCTATCCCAGATACGCAGTATTTT. It specifies CASSSAIPDTQYF.

The rearrangement joins TRBV24-1 to TRBJ2-3; 9 nucleotides align to TRBD2. V was clipped by 7 bases and J by 0 bases; unmatched bases: 13. The CDR3 sequence is 18 residues long. Per the germline V gene, CDR1 is KGHDR and CDR2 is SFDVKD. The CDR3 coding sequence is TGTGCCACCAGGGGTAAGGCTAGCGGGGATGCTAGCACAGATACGCAGTATTTT. Its translation is CATRGKASGDASTDTQYF.

The chain is built from TRBV7-2 and TRBJ2-5; 8 bases agree with TRBD1. CDR1 SGHTA and CDR2 FQGNSA come from the germline V gene. This CDR3 comprises 16 residues. V lost 3 bases, J lost 5 bases, and 11 bases stayed unmatched. Here the CDR3 DNA reads TGTGCCAGCAGCTTGGTCTTTCAGGGGGCAGGGGAGACCCAGTACTTC. Translating it yields CASSLVFQGAGETQYF. Based on the CDR3 plus reference TRBV7-2 and TRBJ2-5, the full variable domain is GAGVSQSPSNKVTEKGKDVELRCDPISGHTALYWYRQSLGQGLEFLIYFQGNSAPDKSGLPSDRFSAERTGGSVSTLTIQRTQQEDSAVYLCASSLVFQGAGETQYFGPGTRLLVL.

The table lists this clone with a few counts. J is TRBJ1-3 and V is TRBV30; TRBD1 aligns across 10 bases. The CDR3 covers 15 residues. Germline CDR1 GTSNPN, CDR2 SVGIG (reference sequence). The V gene end was trimmed by 5 bases and the J gene end by 3 bases; junction bases not matched to a gene: 7. The CDR3 sequence is CAWGAGQGGGNTIYF. The CDR3 DNA reads as TGTGCCTGGGGGGCCGGACAGGGGGGTGGAAACACCATATATTTT.

This chain joins TRBV3-1 (or the pseudogene TRBV3-2) and TRBJ1-1; TRBD1 is a possible D gene (5 bases). Trimming took off 4 bases at V and 2 bases at J, with 17 bases between the two ends. The CDR3 has 16 residues. The germline CDR1 and CDR2 sequences are LGHDT and YNNKEL (reference sequence). The CDR3 bases are TGTGCCAGCAGCCCTATCGGAACAGGCCCTAACACTGAAGCTTTCTTT. It encodes CASSPIGTGPNTEAFF.

This clone was picked up a small number of times. This sequence joins TRBV6-5 and TRBJ2-7; no clear D. Trimming left V 0 bases short and J 5 bases short, with 14 bases between. The CDR3 has 15 residues. Looked up from germline, CDR1 is MNHEY and CDR2 is SVGAGI. CDR3 nucleotides: TGTGCCAGCAGTTACTCGTGGTCGAGGTCGGACGAGCAGTACTTC. This codes for CASSYSWSRSDEQYF.

The chain employs TRBV5-3 and TRBJ2-3; 7 bases map to TRBD2. TRBV5-3 is an ORF, and what it does is uncertain. With V trimmed by 4 bases and J by 0 bases, 8 bases remained unmatched. The CDR3 spans 16 residues. The CDR3 DNA follows: TGTGCCAGAAGCCCTACTAGCGCTTTTAGCACAGATACGCAGTATTTT. It specifies CARSPTSAFSTDTQYF.

The gene calls are TRBV7-2 and TRBJ2-7, with TRBD1 matching over 8 bases. The CDR3 covers 15 residues. Germline assignment: CDR1 SGHTA and CDR2 FQGNSA. J gave up 1 base and V 5 bases, and 7 bases lay outside the gene matches. The CDR3 nucleotides read TGTGCCAGCAGCACCGGACAGGGTTTTTCCTACGAGCAGTACTTC. Translated, it gives CASSTGQGFSYEQYF.

V usage is TRBV18 and J usage is TRBJ1-1; D unresolved. Germline CDR1 is KGHSH and CDR2 is LQKENI. The V gene lost 4 bases and the J gene lost 2 bases, with 11 bases spanning the gap. The CDR3 contains 14 residues. For the CDR3, the DNA is TGTGCCAGCTCACAACAGAAGGCAAACACTGAAGCTTTCTTT. It translates to CASSQQKANTEAFF.

The rearrangement uses TRBV6-5 and TRBJ2-3; 7 bases align to TRBD1. The J segment lost 4 bases and the V segment lost 6 bases, leaving 4 bases of the junction unmatched. Germline V gene lookup returns CDR1 MNHEY and CDR2 SVGAGI. The CDR3 is 13 amino acids. In DNA, the CDR3 is TGTGCCAGCAGCTGGACAGGCCCAGATACGCAGTATTTT. This gives the protein CASSWTGPDTQYF.

As DNA, the CDR3 is TGTGCCATCTCCGGAGGACAGCAAGAGACCCAGTACTTC. This translates into CAISGGQQETQYF. The chain is built from TRBV10-3 and TRBJ2-5; possible D gene TRBD1, 6 bases. Trimming removed 8 bases at V and 2 bases at J, with 12 bases between. CDR1 is ENHRY, CDR2 SYGVKD, per germline. This CDR3 is 13 amino acids long.

The CDR3: CASSSGRGSYNEQFF. The CDR3 DNA reads TGCGCCAGTAGTAGCGGGAGGGGGTCCTACAATGAGCAGTTCTTC. The chain employs TRBV4-1 and TRBJ2-1; 11 nucleotides align to TRBD2. Trimming removed 9 bases from V and 1 base from J; junction bases left unmatched: 5. The CDR3 is 15 residues long. Germline V gene lookup returns CDR1 MGHRA and CDR2 YSYEKL.

This clone showed up just a few times. The chain carries TRBV30 and TRBJ1-5; no clear D gene. Trimming took 3 bases from V and 13 from J, leaving 10 bases between them. Germline CDR1 reads GTSNPN; CDR2 reads SVGIG (reference sequence). This CDR3 contains 10 residues. The CDR3 DNA sequence: TGTGCCTGGAGGGAGGAGACGCAGCATTTT. Its protein is CAWREETQHF.

V is TRBV11-3 and J is TRBJ1-4, with D possibly being TRBD1 (5 bases). Trimming left V 3 bases short and J 4 bases short, with 9 bases between. This CDR3 has 14 amino acids. Per the germline V gene, CDR1 is SGHNT and CDR2 is YENEEA. The CDR3 spells CASSLTAYNEKLFF. The CDR3 DNA sequence: TGTGCCAGCAGCTTGACAGCGTATAATGAAAAACTGTTTTTT.

This clone was detected once. The gene calls are TRBV27 and TRBJ2-7; D is possibly TRBD2 (6 bases). Between the trimmed V and J ends, which lost 3 bases and 1 base, there was a span of 10 bases. The V gene's germline CDR1 is MNHEY and CDR2 SMNVEV (reference sequence). The CDR3 is 14 residues long. This CDR3 reads CASSLRGASYEQYF. For the CDR3, the DNA is TGTGCCAGCAGTTTGCGCGGGGCTTCCTACGAGCAGTACTTC.